The 29 T cell receptor beta chains in this list originate from one sample, sequenced in a study of T cells in localized non-small cell lung cancer. Libraries were prepared by immunoSEQ multiplex PCR; TCRdb keeps only in-frame clonotypes and omits some of them. The table has fewer than 100,000 clones, more than 70% seen once. The material was peripheral blood, obtained before any cancer treatment. The receptors stem from a female donor older than 55 with stage I lung adenocarcinoma.

By share, this clone counts as medium-sized. The CDR3 coding sequence is TGTGCCAGCAGTCCCGGTAGCCTCTATGGCTACACCTTC. Translation: CASSPGSLYGYTF. The chain joins TRBV28 to TRBJ1-2; D gene uncertain. V was shortened by 5 bases and J by 4 bases, with 11 bases between the two germline ends. CDR3 length: 13 amino acids. Germline CDR1 and CDR2: MDHEN and SYDVKM.

The DNA of the CDR3 is TGTGCCAGCAGTACCTGGACAGGGGTGACCGGGGAGCTGTTTTTT. This codes for CASSTWTGVTGELFF. This chain links TRBV6-1 with TRBJ2-2; 9 bases match TRBD1. The CDR3 is made up of 15 amino acids. Germline V CDR1 and CDR2: MNHNS, SASEGT. V gave up 5 bases and J gave up 5 bases; unmatched junction bases: 6.

Points on this clone: Other nucleotide sequences in the sample specify the same CDR3. J is TRBJ2-1 and V is TRBV19; D uncertain. This CDR3 has 15 amino acids. Germline V gene sequence: CDR1 LNHDA, CDR2 SQIVND (reference sequence). V was cut by 3 bases and J by 0 bases, with 9 bases left in between. The DNA of the CDR3 is TGTGCCAGTAGTATTCGCGGAAGCTCCTACAATGAGCAGTTCTTC. Translating it yields CASSIRGSSYNEQFF.

This chain connects TRBV19 to TRBJ1-1; D is unresolved. Germline CDR1 reads LNHDA; CDR2 reads SQIVND (reference sequence). The CDR3 runs to 11 residues. Trimming removed 6 bases from V and 6 bases from J, with 8 bases in between. The chain's CDR3 is CASSGFPEAFF. CDR3 nucleotide sequence: TGTGCCAGTAGCGGGTTTCCTGAAGCTTTCTTT.

There are a few counts of this clone. This chain uses TRBV2 with TRBJ2-7; D is possibly TRBD2 (5 bases). This CDR3 spans 13 amino acids. Trimming left V 5 bases short and J 0 bases short, with 8 bases between. Germline CDR1 and CDR2: SNHLY and FYNNEI. The CDR3 nucleotides read TGTGCCAGCAGTATGAGCGGCTCCTACGAGCAGTACTTC. Encoded protein: CASSMSGSYEQYF.

V is TRBV2 and J is TRBJ2-2; TRBD2 matches at 12 bases. Germline V gene lookup returns CDR1 SNHLY and CDR2 FYNNEI. The CDR3 totals 16 residues. J lost 7 bases, V lost 4 bases, and 7 bases had no gene match. This CDR3 is CASSVTSGRSGGELFF. The CDR3, as DNA: TGTGCCAGCAGTGTAACTAGCGGGAGGAGCGGCGGGGAGCTGTTTTTT.

This clone has only a few counts. The chain is built from TRBV27 and TRBJ1-2; 12 positions agree with TRBD1. The CDR3 is 15 amino acids. Germline V CDR1 and CDR2: MNHEY, SMNVEV (reference sequence). Trimming cost V 5 bases and J 7 bases; bases outside gene matches: 8. CDR3 bases: TGTGCCAGCAGTCTGACTCGGGACAGGGGGCTTGGCTACACCTTC. It encodes CASSLTRDRGLGYTF.

This clone was counted once. The chain carries TRBV7-2 and TRBJ1-3; D not resolved. The germline V and J ends were trimmed by 2 bases and 4 bases, with 6 bases remaining between them. Looked up from germline, CDR1 is SGHTA and CDR2 is FQGNSA. This CDR3 has 13 residues. CDR3: CASSLHIGNTIYF. CDR3 bases: TGTGCCAGCAGCTTACATATCGGAAACACCATATATTTT.

The chain couples TRBV15 to TRBJ2-3; 9 bases match TRBD1. After removal of 5 bases from V and 1 base from J, the junction contained 1 base not matched to a gene. Per germline, CDR1 LNHNV and CDR2 YYDKDF (reference sequence). The CDR3 totals 14 residues. CDR3 bases: TGTGCCACCAGCCGGGACAGGGGCACAGATACGCAGTATTTT. Its protein is CATSRDRGTDTQYF.

This clone occurred many times. J is TRBJ2-7 and V is TRBV5-5, with D unclear. Germline V gene data show CDR1 as SGHKS and CDR2 as YYEKEE (reference sequence). CDR3 length: 17 residues. Trimming took 6 bases from V and 3 from J, leaving 25 bases between them. CDR3 sequence: CASTNLGSVSSDYEQYF. The CDR3 region has the DNA TGTGCCAGCACCAACCTCGGGTCGGTCTCGTCCGACTACGAGCAGTACTTC.

The V call is TRBV5-1, the J call TRBJ2-7; 7 bases line up with TRBD1. V lost 0 bases and J lost 5; bases outside the gene matches: 5. The length of the CDR3 is 14 residues. The germline CDR1 and CDR2 sequences are SGHRS and YFSETQ. CDR3 region: CASSLDRGSDEQYF. The DNA of the CDR3 is TGCGCCAGCAGCTTGGACAGGGGTAGCGACGAGCAGTACTTC. Combining the CDR3 with reference TRBV5-1 and TRBJ2-7 gives the whole variable domain KAGVTQTPRYLIKTRGQQVTLSCSPISGHRSVSWYQQTPGQGLQFLFEYFSETQRNKGNFPGRFSGRQFSNSRSEMNVSTLELGDSALYLCASSLDRGSDEQYFGPGTRLTVT.

The chain carries TRBV6-6 and TRBJ2-6; D unclear. Looked up from germline, CDR1 is MNHNY and CDR2 is SVGAGI (reference sequence). This CDR3 comprises 13 residues. The V and J ends lost 8 bases and 2 bases respectively, with 7 bases between them. This CDR3 reads CASHRAGANVLTF. DNA for the CDR3: TGTGCCAGCCATAGGGCTGGGGCCAACGTCCTGACTTTC.

This sequence joins TRBV30 and TRBJ2-7; D possibly corresponds to TRBD1 (6 bases). Germline V gene data show CDR1 as GTSNPN and CDR2 as SVGIG (reference sequence). The CDR3 sequence is 12 residues long. V shed 4 bases and J shed 1 base, with 8 bases lying between them. The CDR3 sequence: CAWKQGSYEQYF. In DNA, the CDR3 is TGTGCCTGGAAACAGGGATCCTACGAGCAGTACTTC.

The chain joins TRBV7-2 to TRBJ2-7; D unclear. This CDR3 has 14 residues. Per the germline V gene, CDR1 is SGHTA and CDR2 is FQGNSA. V lost 5 bases, J lost 6 bases, and 17 bases lay in between. The CDR3 region has the DNA TGTGCCAGCAGCCCTCTCGTAGGCCCTGGCGAGCAGTACTTC. Its protein is CASSPLVGPGEQYF.

The rearrangement joins TRBV6-6 to TRBJ1-5; D is unclear. Trimming removed 6 bases at V and 11 bases at J, with 11 bases between. The CDR3 totals 11 residues. The germline CDR1 and CDR2 sequences are MNHNY and SVGAGI (reference sequence). The CDR3 coding sequence is TGTGCCAGCAGCCAACCGGGGTCCCAGCATTTT. Protein sequence: CASSQPGSQHF.

The V gene is TRBV6-6, the J gene TRBJ1-6, with 7 positions matching TRBD1. The germline V gene has CDR1 MNHNY and CDR2 SVGAGI (reference sequence). The CDR3 sequence is 15 residues long. The ends lost 7 bases at V and 0 bases at J; junction bases unmatched: 3. The DNA for the CDR3 is TGTGCCAGCAAGAACAGGGGCTCCTATAATTCACCCCTCCACTTT. As protein: CASKNRGSYNSPLHF.

This clone occurred a few times. V is TRBV6-1 and J is TRBJ2-7; 11 positions match TRBD2. The CDR3 consists of 14 residues. CDR1 is MNHNS and CDR2 is SASEGT in the germline V gene. V lost 5 bases, J lost 8 bases, and 8 bases stayed unmatched. CDR3: CASSLGTSGGKQYF. As DNA, the CDR3 is TGTGCCAGCAGTCTCGGGACTAGCGGAGGAAAGCAGTACTTC.

The gene calls are TRBV9 and TRBJ2-1; maybe TRBD2 (6 bases). The germline V gene encodes CDR1 SGDLS and CDR2 YYNGEE. Trimming stripped 0 bases from V and 3 bases from J, with 7 bases between. This CDR3 spans 14 amino acids. CDR3 sequence reads: CASSVGGNYNEQFF. In DNA, the CDR3 is TGTGCCAGCAGCGTAGGCGGGAACTACAATGAGCAGTTCTTC.

V usage is TRBV19 and J usage is TRBJ2-5, with TRBD1 matching 11 bases. Germline values: CDR1 LNHDA, CDR2 SQIVND (reference sequence). CDR3 length equals 15 residues. J gave up 4 bases and V 10 bases, and 11 bases lay outside the gene matches. CDR3 sequence: CATKGPGQGGETQYF. CDR3 in DNA: TGTGCCACGAAGGGTCCGGGACAGGGGGGAGAGACCCAGTACTTC.

This clone turned up a few times. The chain employs TRBV2 and TRBJ1-6; D call uncertain. In germline, CDR1 is SNHLY, CDR2 FYNNEI. The germline V and J ends were trimmed by 1 base and 0 bases, with 10 bases remaining between them. The CDR3 is 17 residues long. The CDR3 sequence: CASSEGYYSSYNSPLHF. The CDR3 coding sequence is TGTGCCAGCAGTGAAGGGTACTATAGCTCCTATAATTCACCCCTCCACTTT.

CDR3 sequence (DNA): TGTGCCAGCAGCCAAGAACGCTCCAGCCGGGAGACCCAGTACTTC. Protein sequence: CASSQERSSRETQYF. This chain uses TRBV4-2 with TRBJ2-5; D gene uncertain. Deletions cut 0 bases from V and 5 bases from J, with 13 bases between. The CDR3 loop spans 15 amino acids. Germline-derived CDR1 and CDR2 are LGHNA and YNFKEQ.

V usage is TRBV9 and J usage is TRBJ2-5, with TRBD1 as a possible D gene (6 bases). The V gene lost 1 base and the J gene lost 0 bases, with 7 bases spanning the gap. Germline CDR1 and CDR2: SGDLS and YYNGEE. CDR3 size: 14 residues. CDR3 residues: CASSVQGYQETQYF. CDR3 nucleotide sequence: TGTGCCAGCAGCGTACAGGGGTACCAAGAGACCCAGTACTTC.

The gene calls are TRBV2 and TRBJ2-7; 8 bases are a match to TRBD1. CDR1 is SNHLY, CDR2 FYNNEI, per germline. V was clipped by 4 bases and J by 1 base; unmatched bases: 9. The CDR3 contains 16 residues. The CDR3 loop is CASSGRTGFPSYEQYF. The CDR3 region has the DNA TGTGCCAGCAGTGGGAGGACAGGGTTTCCATCCTACGAGCAGTACTTC.

The chain employs TRBV27 and TRBJ2-3, with 7 positions matching TRBD1. This CDR3 comprises 16 residues. Germline V gene sequence: CDR1 MNHEY, CDR2 SMNVEV (reference sequence). V lost 7 bases, J lost 4 bases, and 14 bases stayed unmatched. The CDR3 loop reads CASINPGGASADTQYF. The CDR3 nucleotides read TGTGCCAGCATTAACCCAGGGGGAGCATCTGCAGATACGCAGTATTTT.

V gene TRBV6-1 combines with J gene TRBJ2-1; D is perhaps TRBD2 (6 bases). Between the trimmed V and J ends, which lost 1 base and 8 bases, there was a span of 15 bases. Germline CDR1 MNHNS, CDR2 SASEGT. The CDR3 has 15 residues. CDR3 in DNA: TGTGCCAGCAGTGAAGGACTAGACGTCTTATATGAGCAGTTCTTC. Its translation is CASSEGLDVLYEQFF.

The chain combines TRBV14 with TRBJ2-2, with TRBD2 identical over 9 bases. Germline loops: CDR1 SGHDN, CDR2 FVKESK. The CDR3 covers 15 residues. Losses at the gene ends were 5 bases for V and 6 bases for J; bases not matched to a gene: 7. CDR3 amino acids: CASSISGSGAGELFF. The CDR3 DNA is TGTGCCAGCAGCATTAGCGGGAGCGGGGCCGGGGAGCTGTTTTTT.

This rearrangement joins TRBV7-9 to TRBJ1-5, with D possibly being TRBD1 (5 bases). The CDR3 is 13 residues long. Per germline, CDR1 SEHNR and CDR2 FQNEAQ (reference sequence). V lost 3 bases to trimming and J lost 4 bases, with 7 bases between them. The CDR3 reads CASSLGPNQPQHF. CDR3 DNA: TGTGCCAGCAGCTTGGGACCAAATCAGCCCCAGCATTTT.

The CDR3: CAWSWERGARETQYF. The DNA of the CDR3 is TGTGCCTGGAGTTGGGAGCGGGGGGCACGGGAGACCCAGTACTTC. The genes are TRBV30 and TRBJ2-5; 9 positions agree with TRBD2. Germline CDR1 GTSNPN, CDR2 SVGIG (reference sequence). The J segment lost 5 bases and the V segment lost 2 bases, leaving 9 bases of the junction unmatched. The CDR3 has 15 residues.

The chain combines TRBV6-5 with TRBJ2-2, with D perhaps TRBD2 (6 bases). The CDR3 has 14 residues. CDR1 is MNHEY and CDR2 is SVGAGI in the germline V gene. V dropped 4 bases and J dropped 1 base, with 7 bases sitting between them. The CDR3 coding sequence is TGTGCCAGCAGTTCCGGGGGGAACACCGGGGAGCTGTTTTTT. Translating gives CASSSGGNTGELFF.